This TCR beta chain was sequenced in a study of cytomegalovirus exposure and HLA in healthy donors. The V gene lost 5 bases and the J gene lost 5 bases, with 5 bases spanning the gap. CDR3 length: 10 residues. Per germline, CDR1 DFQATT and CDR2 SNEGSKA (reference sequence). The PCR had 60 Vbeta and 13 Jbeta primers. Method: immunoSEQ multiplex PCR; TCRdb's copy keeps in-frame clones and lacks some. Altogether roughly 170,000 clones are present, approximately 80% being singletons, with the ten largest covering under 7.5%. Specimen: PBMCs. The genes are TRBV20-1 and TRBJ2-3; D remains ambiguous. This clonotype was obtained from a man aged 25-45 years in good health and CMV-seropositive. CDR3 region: CSALRDTQYF. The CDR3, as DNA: TGCAGTGCTCTTCGAGATACGCAGTATTTT.